This T cell receptor beta chain was recovered during a study of vaccination effects on CD4 cells after COVID-19. TCRdb's copy holds only in-frame clones and misses some; the assay was immunoSEQ multiplex PCR. The sample lists over 25,000 clones, roughly 85% occurring once. Details on this clone: Antigen specificity is unknown.

With the ViraFEST assay, the study expanded antigen-specific CD4+ T cells using viral peptide pools, then sequenced them. Scientists isolated CD4+ T cells after a roughly 10-day culture period ended. Two doses of BNT162b2 or mRNA-1273 vaccine were administered to participants. The healthy vaccine recipients, who had no prior SARS-CoV-2 infection, showed negative nucleocapsid antibodies. J was trimmed by 2 bases and V by 2 bases; bases with no gene match: 10. CDR3 length equals 16 residues. Germline V gene data show CDR1 as SQVTM and CDR2 as ANQGSEA. This sample comprised CD4+ T cells from PBMCs cultured with HCoV-NL63 spike peptides, obtained after COVID-19 vaccination. The clonotype comes from a human donor who received a COVID-19 vaccine. Some clones in this sample may be carry-over from other donors' samples. The gene calls are TRBV29-1 and TRBJ2-3; 7 bases are shared with TRBD1. Here the CDR3 reads CSVERFRDRNTDTQYF. CDR3 bases: TGCAGCGTTGAAAGGTTCCGGGACAGAAACACAGATACGCAGTATTTT.